This T cell receptor (beta chain) was sequenced for a study of cytomegalovirus exposure and HLA in healthy donors (dated by TCRdb to 2016 to 2017). About the full investigation: In an earlier analysis of about 560 of the donors, 276 Gb of sequence data and 117 million unique TCR beta sequences from about 190 million T cells were reported. To decide whether each TCR beta V gene segment behaved as functional or pseudogenic, an earlier analysis of 587 of the donors relied on high-throughput TCR beta sequencing. High-throughput TCR immunosequencing, statistical association of individual TCRs with disease status, and machine learning were combined to predict cytomegalovirus infection status. The study aimed to test whether cataloging public T cell receptors could reveal signatures of past pathogen exposure. In a later analysis, previously published TCR beta repertoires from 600 to 850 donors were re-analyzed and high-resolution HLA genotyping was added so that TCR occurrence patterns could be studied. A handful of DR-DQ haplotypes were handled as single units for association and clustering because linkage in the cohort was strong. In a later genetic analysis, genome-wide SNP genotypes for about three fifths of the 666 donors were used, and that subset was treated as a discovery cohort. Besides the first cohort of 500 to 700 subjects, a separate validation cohort made up of roughly 120 different subjects was used. Alongside the repertoire data, information on donor age, sex, ethnicity and CMV serostatus was compiled. Of the 350 to 400 genotyped donors, about 84% fell in the genetic ancestry cluster associated with self-reported Caucasian donors. The T cell repertoires of 670 or so subjects were profiled by immunosequencing and related to cytomegalovirus serostatus. Typing coverage differed by locus: A, B, C, DRB1 and DQB1 were typed in roughly 620-640 donors, DQA1 in roughly 500, DPA1 in some 570, and DPB1 in just under 490. Class I and class II HLA loci were covered by the typing at four-digit resolution. An early release that covered about 600 HLA-typed donors contained approximately 300 gigabases of sequencing data and tens of millions of unique TCR sequences. Every repertoire in the discovery cohort had been generated on one and the same sequencing platform. Among some 410 genotyped donors of the cohort, an average of about 240,000 unique TCR beta nucleotide sequences were sequenced per donor, about a sixth of them non-productive. Rather than using new phenotypic data, the later analysis identified candidate immune exposures from TCR beta sequences and from how often those sequences occurred across donors.

The CDR3, from cysteine to phenylalanine, totals 13 residues. The retained sequence is limited to the CDR3, 39 bases, with the frame set at the first base. The V and J ends are trimmed by 4 bases and 4 bases, leaving 10 bases between them. CDR1 and CDR2 are drawn from the germline V gene (reference sequence): LNHDA, SQIVND. The cohort was made up of 650 to 700 healthy bone marrow donors. All cohort members were sampled while nominally healthy, although unrecorded immune exposures were likely present. The donor tested CMV seropositive, placing the donor among the approximately 290 seropositive members of the cohort. Each donor provided a peripheral blood sample, and peripheral blood mononuclear cells were used for TCR beta sequencing. The Qiagen DNeasy Blood Extraction Kit was used to extract genomic DNA from the blood cell samples. Libraries were made using the immunoSEQ multiplex PCR assay. For the multiplex PCR, a mixture combining 60 forward primers for TCR Vbeta segments and 13 reverse primers for TCR Jbeta segments was used. The CDR3 region of rearranged TCR beta genes was amplified from genomic DNA by a multiplex PCR assay. The Illumina HiSeq System was used to sequence the amplified TCR beta libraries as 87-base-pair reads. As for the original processing: In a later analysis, about 80 million unique TCR beta chains were counted across the 650 to 750 repertoires, and roughly 11 million of these chains were shared by at least two donors. A nearest-neighbor algorithm error-corrected the raw reads and collapsed the reads into unique sequences, merging closely related sequences to remove PCR and sequencing errors. Alignment of CDR3 sequences to IMGT reference sequences was used to assign V, D and J gene segments. Each retained sequence needed at least a six-nucleotide match to both a V gene segment and a J gene segment. A rearrangement was called productive if the CDR3 had no stop codons and remained in frame with V and J, and every other rearrangement was called non-productive. CDR3 was defined by IMGT convention, running from the second conserved V-encoded cysteine to the conserved J-encoded phenylalanine. The earlier analysis of around 640 of the donors excluded sequences that lacked an unambiguous match to a single V gene segment. An earlier analysis of approximately 590 of the donors called V segments functional above 56.7% productive rearrangements and segregating when the between-donor standard deviation exceeded 5%. To diagnose cytomegalovirus status from the catalog of TCR beta chain sequences, a statistical classification framework was built. A later analysis assigned V and J genes by comparing TCR nucleotide sequences with IMGT/GENE-DB human TR gene sequences. In a later analysis, CDR3 sequences and most-parsimonious VDJ recombination scenarios were assigned using the TCRdist pipeline. In a later analysis, every TCR beta chain was defined by the combination of its CDR3 amino acid sequence and its V-gene family, and reads without a unique V-gene family were dropped. In a later analysis, 450 to 600 highly shared, low-generation-probability nucleotide sequences were removed to address suspected cross-contamination and a sequencing artifact. A later analysis calculated a clonal expansion index for each public chain from normalized within-repertoire ranks of inferred template counts. Generation probabilities in a later analysis came from a VDJ recombination model fitted to out-of-frame rearrangements, and those results were checked against IGoR. In a later analysis, TCR-TCR, TCR-HLA and TCR-CMV co-occurrence was scored with hypergeometric tests, and a repertoire-size bias correction was applied to TCR pairs. False discovery rates were estimated in a later analysis by permuting HLA or CMV assignments 20 times. In a later analysis, co-occurring TCRs were grouped using DBSCAN, with TCRdist sequence similarity added in when clustering inside HLA-allele-positive subsets. Repertoires with fewer than 30,000 or more than 120,000 public chains, plus five repertoires with anomalous nucleotide sharing, were excluded from co-occurrence clustering. Here the immuneACCESS table is served through TCRdb, limited to in-frame sequences with V and J called. Missing clones are a known gap in these copies; in checked studies unresolved V genes cover under half, and the rest lacks a known reason. V and J calls and clone size come straight from that table; D and trimming were deduced from the DNA. Counted in this sample were around 50,000 clones; over 70% of them appeared once. The top ten hold 7% to 10% of the sample.

A remark on this clone: Its antigen target is currently unknown. Qualities for individual bases were not recorded, and no much larger clone is one base off.

Points the paper makes about the study in general: According to a later analysis, most CMV-associated TCR beta chains appeared to be HLA-restricted, and the HLA associations seemed to be driven largely by CMV exposure. Because counts were too low, about 18 rarely observed V segments, including chromosome 9 orphons, were excluded from the earlier analysis of several hundred of the donors. A further reported finding was that TCR beta sequences accurately predicted the HLA-A and HLA-B alleles for most subjects in the first cohort. In an earlier analysis of some 500 of the donors, most TCR beta V segments were observed in productive rearrangements about 87% or about 30% of the time, broadly matching IMGT annotations. Because the 87-base-pair reads could not distinguish some IMGT-functional V segments, including TRBV6-2 and TRBV6-3, those segments were excluded. The classifier was reported to diagnose cytomegalovirus status with high specificity and sensitivity in both the original cohort and the validation cohort. In a later genetic analysis, fewer N-insertions in productive TCRs were reported among donors in an Asian-associated ancestry cluster than the roughly 700-donor mean. HLA typing was unavailable for some donors at each locus, so association tests used only the typed subset. A later analysis reported that several top co-occurrence clusters appeared linked to parvovirus B19, influenza, CMV and Epstein-Barr virus. Three of the identified cytomegalovirus-associated TCR beta chains were confirmed in vitro to be specific for cytomegalovirus antigens. The authors suggested that the approach could potentially be generalized to other disease states and immunological phenotypes. The cohort was sequenced for TCR beta chains only, and without alpha or paired-chain data the features that could be detected were limited. The only immune exposure information available for the cohort was CMV serostatus. A cluster of highly shared sequence variants was judged likely to represent a technical artifact of the sequencing pipeline. At a false discovery rate of 0.05, a later analysis linked under 20,000 TCR beta sequences to specific HLA alleles. Roughly uniform sequencing depth across donors was assumed in presence/absence analyses, although this assumption may not hold. According to a later analysis, TCR association rates differed among HLA loci, with DRB1 alleles showing the most associated TCRs and HLA-C alleles showing the fewest. Most TCR sequences were seen in very few donors, while some public TCRs were found in many individuals. Assigning TCR associations to individual alleles was difficult when HLA alleles, especially DR and DQ, strongly co-occurred. A total of about 150 TCR beta chains were listed by the study as associated with cytomegalovirus. A later genetic analysis associated a missense DCLRE1C variant with V-gene and J-gene trimming of TCR beta chains, and an independent cohort replicated the association. A later analysis found that HLA-associated TCR beta chains were more clonally expanded and had lower generation probabilities than equally common non-associated chains. Linkage disequilibrium might explain the correlated functional status among segregating V segments, but an unknown experimental factor could not be excluded.

Source material: PBMCs. The receptor's source is a man aged 25-45 years in good health and CMV-seropositive. Recombination linked TRBV19 to TRBJ1-1, and perhaps TRBD1 as D gene, on 6 matching bases. In nucleotides, the sequence is TGTGCCAGTAGTAGGGGGCCTAGCACTGAAGCTTTCTTT. The encoded protein is CASSRGPSTEAFF.